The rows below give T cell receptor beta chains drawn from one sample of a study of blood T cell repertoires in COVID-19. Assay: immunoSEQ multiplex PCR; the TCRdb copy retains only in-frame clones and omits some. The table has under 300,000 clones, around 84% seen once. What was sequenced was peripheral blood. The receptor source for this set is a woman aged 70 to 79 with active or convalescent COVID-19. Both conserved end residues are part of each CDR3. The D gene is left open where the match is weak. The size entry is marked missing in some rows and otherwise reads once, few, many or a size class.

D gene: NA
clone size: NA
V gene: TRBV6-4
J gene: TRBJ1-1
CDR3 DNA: TGTGCCAGCAGCTTAACGAGGAACACTGAAGCTTTCTTT
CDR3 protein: CASSLTRNTEAFF

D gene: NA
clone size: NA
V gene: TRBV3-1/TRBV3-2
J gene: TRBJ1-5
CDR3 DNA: TGTGCCAGCAGCCCATCCGGGACACCTTATAGCAATCAGCCCCAGCATTTT
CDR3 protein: CASSPSGTPYSNQPQHF

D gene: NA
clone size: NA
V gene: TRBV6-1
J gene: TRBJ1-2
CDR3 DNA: TGTGCCAGCAGTGAAGCGGACCAGAGGAGGGAAGACTATGGCTACACCTTC
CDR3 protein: CASSEADQRREDYGYTF

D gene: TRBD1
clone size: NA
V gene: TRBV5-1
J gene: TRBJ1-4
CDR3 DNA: TGCGCCAGCAGCTTCAAGACAGGGGAAAAACTGTTTTTT
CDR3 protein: CASSFKTGEKLFF

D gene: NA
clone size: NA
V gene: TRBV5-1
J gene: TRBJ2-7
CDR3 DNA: TGCGCCAGCAGCCAGGGTAGCAGCTACGAGCAGTACTTC
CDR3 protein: CASSQGSSYEQYF

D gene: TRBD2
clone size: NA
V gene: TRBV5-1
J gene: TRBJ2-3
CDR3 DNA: TGCGCCACCAAGAACCGGGGGGGTGTAGCAGATACGCAGTATTTT
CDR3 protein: CATKNRGGVADTQYF

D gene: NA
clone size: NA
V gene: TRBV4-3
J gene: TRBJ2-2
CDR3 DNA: TGCGCCAGCTCGGGGGAAGATGGCGGGGAGCTGTTTTTT
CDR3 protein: CASSGEDGGELFF

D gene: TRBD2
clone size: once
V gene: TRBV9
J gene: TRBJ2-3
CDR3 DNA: TGTGCCAGCAGCGTAGGAACTAGCGGTTACACAGATACGCAGTATTTT
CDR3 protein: CASSVGTSGYTDTQYF

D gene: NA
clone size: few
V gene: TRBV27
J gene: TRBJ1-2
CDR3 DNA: TGTGCCAGCAGTTTAAAGGATCCGACAGGCCAACCTAACTATGGCTACACCTTC
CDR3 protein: CASSLKDPTGQPNYGYTF

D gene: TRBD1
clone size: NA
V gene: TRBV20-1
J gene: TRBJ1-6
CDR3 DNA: TGCAGTGCTAGTGTCGGACAGGGGGTCTCACCCCTCCACTTT
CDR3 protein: CSASVGQGVSPLHF

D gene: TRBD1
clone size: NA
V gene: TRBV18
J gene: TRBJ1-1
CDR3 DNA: TGTGCCAGCTCACCACCGAGGGGGCCGGGGACTGAAGCTTTCTTT
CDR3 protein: CASSPPRGPGTEAFF

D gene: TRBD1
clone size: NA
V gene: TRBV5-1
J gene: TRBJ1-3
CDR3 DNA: TGCGCCAGCCGGACAGGCTCTGGAAACACCATATATTTT
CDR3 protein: CASRTGSGNTIYF

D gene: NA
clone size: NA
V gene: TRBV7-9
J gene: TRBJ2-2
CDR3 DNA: TGTGCCAGCAGCTTAGGAGGAGGCACCGGGGAGCTGTTTTTT
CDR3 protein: CASSLGGGTGELFF

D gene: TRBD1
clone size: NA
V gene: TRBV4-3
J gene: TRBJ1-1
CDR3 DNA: TGCGCCAGCAGCCTAACGACAGGGGTGAACACTGAAGCTTTCTTT
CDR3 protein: CASSLTTGVNTEAFF

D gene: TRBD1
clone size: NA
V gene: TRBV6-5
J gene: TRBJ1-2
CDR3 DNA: TGTGCCAGCAGTTCGGGACAGCTCTATGGCTACACCTTC
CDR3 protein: CASSSGQLYGYTF

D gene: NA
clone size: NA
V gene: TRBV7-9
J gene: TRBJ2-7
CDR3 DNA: TGTGCCAGCAGCTTAGTTACAGGCTCCCTCTACGAGCAGTACTTC
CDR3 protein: CASSLVTGSLYEQYF

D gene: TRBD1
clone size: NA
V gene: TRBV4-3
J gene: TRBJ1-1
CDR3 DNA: TGCGCCAGCAGCCAAGGGGACAGGGGACGCACTGAAGCTTTCTTT
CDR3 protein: CASSQGDRGRTEAFF

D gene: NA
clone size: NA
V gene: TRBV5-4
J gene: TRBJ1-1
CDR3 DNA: TGTGCCAGCAGCTCTACTCCGGGGTCTGAAGCTTTCTTT
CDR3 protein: CASSSTPGSEAFF

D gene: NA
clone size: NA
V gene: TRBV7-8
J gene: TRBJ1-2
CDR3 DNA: TGTGCCAGCAGCTTAACCGAGGGTAACTATGGCTACACCTTC
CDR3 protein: CASSLTEGNYGYTF

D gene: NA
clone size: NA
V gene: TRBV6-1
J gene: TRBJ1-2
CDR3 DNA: TGTGCCAGCAGGGAGGTACCGAACTATGGCTACACCTTC
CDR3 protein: CASREVPNYGYTF

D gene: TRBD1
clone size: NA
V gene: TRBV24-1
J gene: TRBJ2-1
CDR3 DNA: TGTGCCACCAGTGACCCGGGACAGGGGGCCTACAATGAGCAGTTCTTC
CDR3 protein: CATSDPGQGAYNEQFF

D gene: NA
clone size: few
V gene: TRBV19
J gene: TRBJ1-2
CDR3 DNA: TGTGCCAGTACCAGCCCCGGGTTCAACTATGGCTACACCTTC
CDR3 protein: CASTSPGFNYGYTF

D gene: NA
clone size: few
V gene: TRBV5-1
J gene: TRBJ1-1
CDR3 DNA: TGCGCCAGCAGCTTGTATGTGCGCTCGAACACTGAAGCTTTCTTT
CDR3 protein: CASSLYVRSNTEAFF

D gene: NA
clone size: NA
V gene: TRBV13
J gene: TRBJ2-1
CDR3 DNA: TGTGCCAGCAGAGGGGGGGGCCCCTACAATGAGCAGTTCTTC
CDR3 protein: CASRGGGPYNEQFF

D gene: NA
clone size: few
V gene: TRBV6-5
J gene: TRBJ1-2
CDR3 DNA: TGTGCCACCTCGGGGGAAGGGAAGCACTATGGCTACACCTTC
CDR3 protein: CATSGEGKHYGYTF

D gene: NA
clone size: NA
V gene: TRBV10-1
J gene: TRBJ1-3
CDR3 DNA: TGCGCCAGCAGCCTTGGAAACACCATATATTTT
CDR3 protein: CASSLGNTIYF

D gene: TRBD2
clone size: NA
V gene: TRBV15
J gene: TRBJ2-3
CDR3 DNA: TGTGCCACCAGCCGAGCGGGGACAGATACGCAGTATTTT
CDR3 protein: CATSRAGTDTQYF

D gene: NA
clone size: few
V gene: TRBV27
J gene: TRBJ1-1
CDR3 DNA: TGTGCCAGCAGTTTATCTCTGCCGGGGACTGAAGCTTTCTTT
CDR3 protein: CASSLSLPGTEAFF

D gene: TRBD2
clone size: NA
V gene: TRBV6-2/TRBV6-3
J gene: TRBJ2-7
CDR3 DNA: TGTGCCAGCACCCCACTAGCGGGGGGCGCCTCCGAGCAGTACTTC
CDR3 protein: CASTPLAGGASEQYF

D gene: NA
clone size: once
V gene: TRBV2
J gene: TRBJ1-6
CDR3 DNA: TGTGCCAGCAGTCCCGGGGGATCACCCCTCCACTTT
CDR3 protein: CASSPGGSPLHF

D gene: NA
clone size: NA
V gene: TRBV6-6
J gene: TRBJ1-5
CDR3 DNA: TGTGCCAGCAGTCACCGACAGGTTAGCAATCAGCCCCAGCATTTT
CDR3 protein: CASSHRQVSNQPQHF

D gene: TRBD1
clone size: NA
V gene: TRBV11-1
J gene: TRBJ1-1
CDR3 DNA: TGTGCCAGCAGCGTACAGGGGGCGCGGGGCACTGAAGCTTTCTTT
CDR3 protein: CASSVQGARGTEAFF

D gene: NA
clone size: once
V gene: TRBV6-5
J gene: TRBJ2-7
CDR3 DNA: TGTGCCAGCAGCCCACCCGGACGGACTAATTACGAGCAGTACTTC
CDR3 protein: CASSPPGRTNYEQYF

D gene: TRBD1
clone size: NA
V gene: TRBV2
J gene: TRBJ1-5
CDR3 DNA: TGTGCCAGCACTCGACAGGGAAGAGCTCAGCCCCAGCATTTT
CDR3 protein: CASTRQGRAQPQHF

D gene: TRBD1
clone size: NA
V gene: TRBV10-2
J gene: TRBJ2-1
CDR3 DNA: TGCGCCAGCAGTGAGTCGACAGGGAATGAGCAGTTCTTC
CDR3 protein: CASSESTGNEQFF

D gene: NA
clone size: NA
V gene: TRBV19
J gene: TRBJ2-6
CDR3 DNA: TGTGCCAGTAGTGCGGGCTTCTCTGGGGCCAACGTCCTGACTTTC
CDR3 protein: CASSAGFSGANVLTF

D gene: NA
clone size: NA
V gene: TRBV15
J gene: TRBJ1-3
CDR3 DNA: TGTGCCACCAGCCCAGCTGGAAACACCATATATTTT
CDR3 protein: CATSPAGNTIYF

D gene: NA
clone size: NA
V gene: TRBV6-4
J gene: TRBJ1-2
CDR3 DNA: TGTGCCAGCAGTCCCGGAGGAGGGCTTGGCTACACCTTC
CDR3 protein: CASSPGGGLGYTF

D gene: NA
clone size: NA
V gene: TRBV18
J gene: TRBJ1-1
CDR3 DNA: TGTGCCAGCTCCCCCACGCAGTCGAACACTGAAGCTTTCTTT
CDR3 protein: CASSPTQSNTEAFF

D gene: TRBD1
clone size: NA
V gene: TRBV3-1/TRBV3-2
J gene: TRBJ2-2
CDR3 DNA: TGTGCCAGCAGCCCACCGCCTGGGACAGGGTCCACCGGGGAGCTGTTTTTT
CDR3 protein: CASSPPPGTGSTGELFF

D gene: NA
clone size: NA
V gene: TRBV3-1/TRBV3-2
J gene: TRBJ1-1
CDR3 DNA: TGTGCCAGCAGCCGAGGCGGCAACACTGAAGCTTTCTTT
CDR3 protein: CASSRGGNTEAFF

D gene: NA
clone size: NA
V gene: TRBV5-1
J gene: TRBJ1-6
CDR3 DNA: TGCGCCAGCAGTGTACAGAGCTCCTATAATTCACCCCTCCACTTT
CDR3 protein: CASSVQSSYNSPLHF

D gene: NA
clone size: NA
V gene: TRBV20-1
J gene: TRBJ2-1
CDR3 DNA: TGCAGTGCTAGATCAGGGGATGAGCAGTTCTTC
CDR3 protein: CSARSGDEQFF

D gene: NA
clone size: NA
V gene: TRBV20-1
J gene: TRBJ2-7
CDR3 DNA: TGCAGTGCTAGTGGAGCGGATCCCTTGTCCTACGAGCAGTACTTC
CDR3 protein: CSASGADPLSYEQYF

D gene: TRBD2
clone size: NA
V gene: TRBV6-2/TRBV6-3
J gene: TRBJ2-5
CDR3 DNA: TGTGCCAGCAGTTACCCGGGACTAGCGGGGGACCGACAAGAGACCCAGTACTTC
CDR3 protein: CASSYPGLAGDRQETQYF

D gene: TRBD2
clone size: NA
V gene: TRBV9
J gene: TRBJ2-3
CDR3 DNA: TGTGCCAGCAGCGCCCTCTCTAGCGGTAGCACAGATACGCAGTATTTT
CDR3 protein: CASSALSSGSTDTQYF

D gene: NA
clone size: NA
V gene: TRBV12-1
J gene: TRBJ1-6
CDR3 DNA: TGTGCCAGCAGCTTTCAGGGACAGGGGGCAAATTCGCCGGTCAAATATAATTCACCCCTCCACTTT
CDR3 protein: CASSFQGQGANSPVKYNSPLHF

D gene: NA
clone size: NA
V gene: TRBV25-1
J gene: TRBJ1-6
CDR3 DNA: TGTGCCAGCACCTCGGGAGGATCCTATAATTCACCCCTCCACTTT
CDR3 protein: CASTSGGSYNSPLHF

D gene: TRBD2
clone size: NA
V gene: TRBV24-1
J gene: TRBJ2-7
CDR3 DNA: TGTGCCACCAGTGACTCCCCCACTAGCGCGCTCTACGAGCAGTACTTC
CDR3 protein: CATSDSPTSALYEQYF

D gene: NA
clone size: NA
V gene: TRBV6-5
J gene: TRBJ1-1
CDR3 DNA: TGTGCCAGCAGGCTGGACAGCATGAACACTGAAGCTTTCTTT
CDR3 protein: CASRLDSMNTEAFF

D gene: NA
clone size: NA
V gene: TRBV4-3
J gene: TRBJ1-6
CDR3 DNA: TGCGCCAGCAGCCAAGCGGGGGTAGATTCACCCCTCCACTTT
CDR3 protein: CASSQAGVDSPLHF

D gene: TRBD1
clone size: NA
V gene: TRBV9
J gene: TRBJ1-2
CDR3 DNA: TGTGCCAGCAGCGTAGGAATGGGACAGGGGAACTATGGCTACACCTTC
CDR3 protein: CASSVGMGQGNYGYTF

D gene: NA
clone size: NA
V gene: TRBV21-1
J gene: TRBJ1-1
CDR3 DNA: TGTGCCAGCAGCAAGATTACAGGGGGGGCTGAAGCTTTCTTT
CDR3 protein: CASSKITGGAEAFF